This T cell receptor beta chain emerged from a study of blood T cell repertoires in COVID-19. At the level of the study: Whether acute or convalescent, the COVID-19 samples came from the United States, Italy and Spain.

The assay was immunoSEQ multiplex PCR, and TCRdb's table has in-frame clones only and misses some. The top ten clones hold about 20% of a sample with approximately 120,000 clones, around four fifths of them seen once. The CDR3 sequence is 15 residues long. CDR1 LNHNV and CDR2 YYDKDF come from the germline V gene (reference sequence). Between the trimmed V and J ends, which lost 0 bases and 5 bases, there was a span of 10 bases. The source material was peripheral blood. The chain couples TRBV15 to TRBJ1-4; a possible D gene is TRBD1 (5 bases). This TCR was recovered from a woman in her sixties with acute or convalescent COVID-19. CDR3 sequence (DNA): TGTGCCACCAGCAGAGAAGGGGCTCCAAATGAAAAACTGTTTTTT. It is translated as CATSREGAPNEKLFF.